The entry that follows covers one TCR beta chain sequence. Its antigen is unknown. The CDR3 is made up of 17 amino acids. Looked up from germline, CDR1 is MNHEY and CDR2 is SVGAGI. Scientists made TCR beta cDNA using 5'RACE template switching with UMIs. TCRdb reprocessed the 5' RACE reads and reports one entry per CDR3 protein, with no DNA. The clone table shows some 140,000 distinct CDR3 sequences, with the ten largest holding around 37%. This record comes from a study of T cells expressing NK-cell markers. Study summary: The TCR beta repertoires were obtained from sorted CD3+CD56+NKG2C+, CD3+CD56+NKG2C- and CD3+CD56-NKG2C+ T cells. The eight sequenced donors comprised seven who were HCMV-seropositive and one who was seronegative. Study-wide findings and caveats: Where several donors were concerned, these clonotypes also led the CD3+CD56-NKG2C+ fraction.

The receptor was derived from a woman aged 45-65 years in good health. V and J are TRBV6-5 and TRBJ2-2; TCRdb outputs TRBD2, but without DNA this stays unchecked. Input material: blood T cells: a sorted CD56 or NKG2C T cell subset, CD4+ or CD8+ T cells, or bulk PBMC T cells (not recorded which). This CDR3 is CASSRGATSGRNGELFF.